Sequencing of this T cell receptor beta chain was carried out in a study of human T cells and chemical hapten exposure. Across the study: Sensitization was performed using 2% DPC on an approximately 2 cm by approximately 2 cm upper inner arm skin site. All through the approximately 22-week study, the scalp of each patient received diphenylcyclopropenone doses weekly. Study-wide results and limits: Expanded TCRs created a significantly greater count of big CDR3 similarity clusters than controls did.

Time point described: patch test 1, 2 weeks after DPC sensitization. The sample's treatment: therapeutic diphenylcyclopropenone sensitization with weekly scalp DPC. In every case, blood was obtained before the patch test was applied. A single record per CDR3 protein comes from TCRdb applying MiXCR to the RACE reads. In the table there are approximately 110,000 distinct CDR3 sequences, 11% of which are singletons. The V end was cut by 6 bases, the J end by 11 bases, with 14 bases between. The CDR3 runs to 13 residues. Germline lookup yields CDR1 SEHNR and CDR2 FQNEAQ (reference sequence). Remarks on this clonotype: Its antigen is not known. This clone may be a read error of a much larger clone one base away.

The specimen comprised whole blood, sampled in connection with sensitization to the hapten diphenylcyclopropenone (DPC). V usage is TRBV7-9 and J usage is TRBJ1-6, with a tentative D call TRBD1 (5 bases). The TCR sequence derives from a woman in her thirties or forties with alopecia areata. Some clones in this sample may be carry-over from other donors' samples. This chain's CDR3 is CASRLAGNPPLHF. For the CDR3, the DNA is TGTGCCAGCAGGCTAGCAGGGAATCCACCCCTCCACTTT.